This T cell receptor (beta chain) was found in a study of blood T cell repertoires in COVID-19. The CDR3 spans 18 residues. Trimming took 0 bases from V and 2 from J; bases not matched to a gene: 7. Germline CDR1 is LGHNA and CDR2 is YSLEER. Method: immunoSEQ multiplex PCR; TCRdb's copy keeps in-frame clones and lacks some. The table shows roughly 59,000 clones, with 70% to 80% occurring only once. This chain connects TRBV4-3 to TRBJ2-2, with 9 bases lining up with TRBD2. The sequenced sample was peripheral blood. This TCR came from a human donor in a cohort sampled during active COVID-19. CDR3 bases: TGCGCCAGCAGCCAAGAACGGGTAGCGGGAGTCAACACCGGGGAGCTGTTTTTT. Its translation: CASSQERVAGVNTGELFF.